Shown below are 27 T cell receptor beta chains from a single sample sequenced in a study of shared T cell receptors in the human thymus. Only in-frame clones appear in the TCRdb table, and some are missing; sequencing was by immunoSEQ multiplex PCR. The table has about 660,000 clones, 70% to 90% seen once; the top ten hold 0.0085% to 0.012%. These data were also filed under a second study, of human thymus T cells.

The material sequenced was thymocytes. Receptor source: a boy younger than two with a congenital heart defect.

The chain's CDR3 is CASSLGDCTSTDTQYF. The CDR3 bases are TGTGCCAGCAGCTTGGGGGACTGTACTAGCACAGATACGCAGTATTTT. This sequence joins TRBV5-6 and TRBJ2-3, with TRBD2 as a possible D gene (6 bases). Between the trimmed V and J ends, which lost 0 bases and 0 bases, there was a span of 11 bases. CDR3 length: 16 residues. Per germline, CDR1 SGHDT and CDR2 YYEEEE.

The gene calls are TRBV5-5 and TRBJ1-1; maybe TRBD1 (5 bases). The V gene lost 4 bases and the J gene lost 5 bases, with 15 bases spanning the gap. The CDR3 covers 14 residues. The V gene's germline CDR1 is SGHKS and CDR2 YYEKEE (reference sequence). CDR3 loop: CASSVGPRGTEAFF. CDR3 DNA: TGTGCCAGCAGCGTGGGACCACGGGGGACTGAAGCTTTCTTT.

The J gene is TRBJ1-2, the V gene TRBV10-3, with 7 positions matching TRBD1. CDR3 length: 13 residues. The V gene's germline CDR1 is ENHRY and CDR2 SYGVKD. V trimming: 4 bases; J trimming: 7 bases; junction bases outside the gene matches: 6. The CDR3 nucleotides are TGTGCCATCAGTGCACAGGGGCCCCGTGGCTACACCTTC. It yields the protein CAISAQGPRGYTF.

The chain uses TRBV4-1 and TRBJ2-2; 8 nucleotides agree with TRBD2. The ends lost 0 bases at V and 0 bases at J; junction bases unmatched: 3. The germline V gene encodes CDR1 MGHRA and CDR2 YSYEKL. This CDR3 has 17 residues. The CDR3 nucleotides are TGCGCCAGCAGCCAAGATGGGCGGGAGGCGAACACCGGGGAGCTGTTTTTT. Translation: CASSQDGREANTGELFF.

This clone was observed once. V is TRBV6-1 and J is TRBJ2-7, with D possibly TRBD1 on 6 matching bases. The germline V and J ends were trimmed by 6 bases and 4 bases, with 19 bases remaining between them. Germline loops: CDR1 MNHNS, CDR2 SASEGT. CDR3 length: 15 amino acids. The CDR3 region is CASSDNEPGEYEQYF. The DNA for the CDR3 is TGTGCCAGCAGCGACAATGAGCCAGGGGAGTACGAGCAGTACTTC.

The chain uses TRBV7-9 and TRBJ2-2, with 13 nucleotides matching TRBD2. Germline trimming cut 8 bases from V and 0 bases from J; bases unmatched to any gene: 12. The CDR3 length is 19 residues. The germline CDR1 and CDR2 sequences are SEHNR and FQNEAQ (reference sequence). The CDR3 loop reads CASQTSGRAPSANTGELFF. The CDR3 DNA follows: TGTGCCAGCCAAACTAGCGGGAGGGCCCCGAGCGCGAACACCGGGGAGCTGTTTTTT.

This chain connects TRBV6-6 to TRBJ2-2; 11 nucleotides agree with TRBD1. Germline V lookup: CDR1 MNHNY, CDR2 SVGAGI (reference sequence). Losses at the gene ends were 5 bases for V and 5 bases for J; bases not matched to a gene: 4. The CDR3 covers 15 residues. The CDR3 reads CASSPGQGGTGELFF. The CDR3 DNA sequence: TGTGCCAGCAGTCCGGGACAGGGGGGAACCGGGGAGCTGTTTTTT.

This chain joins TRBV6-5 and TRBJ2-5, with D uncertain. Germline CDR1 is MNHEY and CDR2 is SVGAGI. V lost 2 bases and J lost 6, with 10 bases in between. The CDR3 is 13 amino acids. The CDR3 spells CASSYQWPKTQYF. The CDR3 bases are TGTGCCAGCAGTTACCAGTGGCCGAAGACCCAGTACTTC.

The J gene is TRBJ2-7, the V gene TRBV13; TRBD1 agrees at 8 bases. The CDR3 loop spans 14 amino acids. In germline, CDR1 is PRHDT, CDR2 FYEKMQ (reference sequence). The J segment lost 4 bases and the V segment lost 5 bases, leaving 7 bases of the junction unmatched. This chain's CDR3 is CASSTRQGRYEQYF. In DNA form, the CDR3 reads TGTGCCAGCAGCACGCGACAGGGGAGGTACGAGCAGTACTTC.

V gene TRBV28 combines with J gene TRBJ1-3; TRBD1 is a possible D gene (5 bases). The CDR3 is 16 residues long. CDR1 MDHEN and CDR2 SYDVKM come from the germline V gene. V dropped 5 bases and J dropped 0 bases, with 14 bases sitting between them. CDR3 amino acids: CASSPRGDFSGNTIYF. The CDR3 DNA sequence: TGTGCCAGCAGTCCTAGAGGGGACTTCTCTGGAAACACCATATATTTT.

The chain recombines TRBV7-6 with TRBJ2-3; the match to TRBD2 covers 8 bases. CDR1 and CDR2 from the germline V gene are SGHVS and FNYEAQ. J gave up 2 bases and V 6 bases, and 10 bases lay outside the gene matches. CDR3 size: 16 residues. The CDR3 DNA reads TGTGCCAGCAGTTCCCCGACTAGCGAGGCCACAGATACGCAGTATTTT. Translated: CASSSPTSEATDTQYF.

CDR3 in DNA: TGTGCCTCACTGGGGACTAGCAACAATGAGCAGTTCTTC. This encodes CASLGTSNNEQFF. The rearrangement joins TRBV30 to TRBJ2-1, with 9 bases aligning to TRBD2. The CDR3 consists of 13 residues. The germline V gene has CDR1 GTSNPN and CDR2 SVGIG (reference sequence). V was pared by 7 bases and J by 5 bases, with 6 bases of the junction left unmatched.

This chain uses TRBV13 with TRBJ2-7, with TRBD1 matching over 9 bases. There are 15 residues in the CDR3. Trimming at V came to 4 bases and at J to 6 bases, leaving 10 bases not matched to a gene. Germline lookup yields CDR1 PRHDT and CDR2 FYEKMQ (reference sequence). In DNA, the CDR3 is TGTGCCAGCAGCTCCCGGGACAGGGCTCTTTCCGAGCAGTACTTC. Translation gives CASSSRDRALSEQYF.

This chain joins TRBV14 and TRBJ2-2; 10 bases align to TRBD2. The V gene's germline CDR1 is SGHDN and CDR2 FVKESK. The trim removed 2 bases at V and 3 bases at J, leaving 9 bases unmatched. This CDR3 spans 18 amino acids. The CDR3 region is CASSQPAISGRDTGELFF. The CDR3 coding sequence is TGTGCCAGCAGCCAACCTGCCATCAGCGGGAGGGACACCGGGGAGCTGTTTTTT.

This rearrangement joins TRBV11-2 to TRBJ2-7; weak D call: TRBD2 (5 bases). The CDR3 sequence is 13 residues long. Germline assignment: CDR1 SGHAT and CDR2 FQNNGV. V was clipped by 2 bases and J by 12 bases, with 17 bases between them. CDR3 region: CASSLIVGEGRYF. CDR3 DNA: TGTGCCAGCAGCTTAATCGTCGGCGAGGGTCGGTACTTC.

This chain joins TRBV27 and TRBJ2-7; TRBD2 might be the D (6 bases). The V gene lost 3 bases and the J gene lost 0 bases, with 12 bases spanning the gap. The CDR3 is 15 amino acids. Germline loops: CDR1 MNHEY, CDR2 SMNVEV (reference sequence). The CDR3 sequence: CASSFHSGSSYEQYF. CDR3 bases: TGTGCCAGCAGTTTCCATAGCGGTAGCTCCTACGAGCAGTACTTC.

The rearrangement joins TRBV18 to TRBJ1-5; TRBD1 matches 11 bases. V lost 2 bases, J lost 5 bases, and 2 bases stayed unmatched. Germline V gives CDR1 KGHSH, CDR2 LQKENI. This CDR3 contains 15 residues. The DNA for the CDR3 is TGTGCCAGCTCACCAGGACAGGGGGCCGATCAGCCCCAGCATTTT. This encodes CASSPGQGADQPQHF.

The chain has TRBV10-3 and TRBJ2-7; TRBD1 agrees at 7 bases. CDR3 length: 17 amino acids. The V segment lost 0 bases and the J segment 3 bases; nucleotides outside the gene matches: 11. Germline V CDR1 and CDR2: ENHRY, SYGVKD. The chain's CDR3 is CAISESVQGPSRYEQYF. CDR3 coding DNA: TGTGCCATCAGTGAGTCGGTACAGGGGCCCTCCCGCTACGAGCAGTACTTC.

This clone was picked up one time. The V gene is TRBV7-9, the J gene TRBJ2-7; perhaps TRBD2 as D (5 bases). Deletions cut 1 base from V and 7 bases from J, with 17 bases between. Germline loops: CDR1 SEHNR, CDR2 FQNEAQ (reference sequence). The CDR3 extends over 15 amino acids. The CDR3 is CASSLEGLAPGEQYF. DNA for the CDR3: TGTGCCAGCAGCTTAGAAGGACTGGCCCCTGGGGAGCAGTACTTC.

This chain uses TRBV27 with TRBJ1-2, with D tentatively TRBD1 (6 bases). Trimming took off 6 bases at V and 6 bases at J, with 8 bases between the two ends. The germline V gene has CDR1 MNHEY and CDR2 SMNVEV (reference sequence). The length of the CDR3 is 11 residues. The CDR3 sequence is CASRDSNGYTF. CDR3 DNA sequence: TGTGCCAGCAGGGACAGCAATGGCTACACCTTC.

This clone was seen once. The chain joins TRBV5-1 to TRBJ2-5; 12 bases line up with TRBD2. The V gene's germline CDR1 is SGHRS and CDR2 YFSETQ. V was pared by 6 bases and J by 1 base, with 4 bases of the junction left unmatched. The CDR3 spans 15 residues. CDR3 sequence (DNA): TGCGCCAGCACACCGGGACTAGCGGGCCAAGAGACCCAGTACTTC. As protein: CASTPGLAGQETQYF.

V is TRBV2 and J is TRBJ2-5, with 8 bases identical to TRBD2. Germline loops: CDR1 SNHLY, CDR2 FYNNEI. This CDR3 is built from 13 residues. This CDR3 reads CQFQRELWETQYF. DNA of the CDR3: TGTCAGTTCCAGCGGGAGCTTTGGGAGACCCAGTACTTC.

In its sample, this clone was seen once. V gene TRBV9 combines with J gene TRBJ1-3, with a possible D match to TRBD1 (5 bases). The germline V and J ends were trimmed by 6 bases and 0 bases, with 19 bases remaining between them. From germline, CDR1 is SGDLS and CDR2 YYNGEE. The CDR3 covers 17 residues. In DNA, the CDR3 is TGTGCCAGCACCCGAGGTCGGGGGGAAAGCTCTGGAAACACCATATATTTT. Translating gives CASTRGRGESSGNTIYF.

The rearrangement joins TRBV6-1 to TRBJ1-4; TRBD1 agrees at 8 bases. V shed 6 bases and J 6 bases; nucleotides not matched to a gene: 6. Germline CDR1 reads MNHNS; CDR2 reads SASEGT. The CDR3 covers 14 residues. CDR3 in amino acids: CASSRDRRYEKLFF. In DNA, the CDR3 is TGTGCCAGCAGCCGGGACAGGAGGTATGAAAAACTGTTTTTT.

The rearrangement joins TRBV4-2 to TRBJ2-1; 8 bases map to TRBD2. The V gene's germline CDR1 is LGHNA and CDR2 YNFKEQ. This CDR3 is built from 16 residues. The J segment lost 7 bases and the V segment lost 1 base, leaving 9 bases of the junction unmatched. As DNA, the CDR3 is TGTGCCAGCAGCCAAGTTACGCCTAGCGGGCAAAATGAGCAGTTCTTC. This codes for CASSQVTPSGQNEQFF.

This clone came up once. The J gene is TRBJ1-1, the V gene TRBV11-3; D ambiguous. Germline V gene sequence: CDR1 SGHNT, CDR2 YENEEA. This CDR3 comprises 14 residues. V lost 0 bases, J lost 2 bases, and 7 bases lay in between. Here the CDR3 DNA reads TGTGCCAGCAGCTTAGAGGGCCTTAACACTGAAGCTTTCTTT. Its protein is CASSLEGLNTEAFF. Variable domain in full (rest from reference TRBV11-3 and TRBJ1-1): EAGVVQSPRYKIIEKKQPVAFWCNPISGHNTLYWYLQNLGQGPELLIRYENEEAVDDSQLPKDRFSAERLKGVDSTLKIQPAELGDSAVYLCASSLEGLNTEAFFGQGTRLTVV.

This clone appeared a single time. The rearrangement uses TRBV21-1 and TRBJ2-3; the table's D call, TRBD2, has no DNA check behind it. TRBV21-1 is shown as a pseudogene. This CDR3 region has 16 residues. The CDR3 loop reads CASSKEEGRGTDTQYF. DNA of the CDR3: TGTGCCAGCAGCAAAGAGGAGGGGAGGGGTACAGATACGCAGTATTTT.